This TCR beta chain comes out of a study of molecular identifiers for immune sequencing clone quantification. Study results and limitations: Jurkat TCR RNA spiked in from one cell (amid some 1.1 million naive cells) was reportedly detectable.

Germline-derived CDR1 and CDR2 are LNHDA and SQIVND (reference sequence). There are 14 residues in the CDR3. Deletions cut 3 bases from V and 4 bases from J, with 11 bases between. Naive CD8 T cells were sorted, and the gate applied was CD8+CD4-CCR7+CD45RA+. TCRdb itself ran the PCR reads through MiXCR, one entry per CDR3 protein. The sample lists some 590,000 distinct CDR3 sequences, 25% seen once, with approximately 0.75% in the top ten. This clonotype has a count of ten or more. The antigen is undetermined. Sequences were obtained from naive CD8+ T cells from blood, with Jurkat cell RNA spiked in. Regarding subset: FACS-sorted CD8+CD4-CCR7+CD45RA+ naive T cells. The V gene is TRBV19, the J gene TRBJ2-3, with D unclear. The receptor's source is a human donor in good health. Some libraries in this study had Jurkat cell RNA spiked in. CDR3 in amino acids: CASSMLDESDTQYF. The CDR3 DNA reads TGTGCCAGTAGTATGTTAGACGAATCAGATACGCAGTATTTT. The full variable domain, in which reference TRBV19 and TRBJ2-3 provide the parts outside the CDR3, is DGGITQSPKYLFRKEGQNVTLSCEQNLNHDAMYWYRQDPGQGLRLIYYSQIVNDFQKGDIAEGYSVSREKKESFPLTVTSAQKNPTAFYLCASSMLDESDTQYFGPGTRLTVL.